This TCR beta chain was identified in a study of cytomegalovirus exposure and HLA in healthy donors. Study-wide points: Follow-up analysis later connected one missense variant in DCLRE1C with trimming of TCR beta V- and J-genes. Reportedly, a later analysis found an Asian-associated ancestry cluster had fewer N-insertions than the roughly 700-donor mean.

About this clone itself: Its antigen remains unidentified.

The CDR3 has 13 amino acids. Deletions cut 2 bases from V and 4 bases from J, with 9 bases between. From germline, CDR1 is SGHRS and CDR2 YFSETQ. The PCR contained 60 Vbeta and 13 Jbeta primers. Sequencing used immunoSEQ multiplex PCR; TCRdb keeps in-frame clones, though not all of them. The table has around 190,000 clones, approximately 86% seen once; the top ten hold 1% to 1.4%. The clonotype comes from a boy aged 2 to 10 in good health and CMV-seronegative. The chain employs TRBV5-1 and TRBJ1-1; D is unresolved. The sequenced sample consisted of PBMCs. The CDR3: CASSFNRGTEAFF. CDR3 bases: TGCGCCAGCAGCTTTAATCGGGGCACTGAAGCTTTCTTT.